This T cell receptor (beta chain) was documented in a study of Ad26.COV2.S vaccination and SARS-CoV-2 variants. Points from the study as a whole: Participants given vaccine showed non-spike TCR breadth similar to that of placebo recipients.

TCRdb's copy holds only in-frame clones and misses some; the assay was immunoSEQ multiplex PCR. The table lists just under 250,000 clones, over 75% of them singletons. Germline CDR1 GTSNPN, CDR2 SVGIG (reference sequence). V was pared by 2 bases and J by 7 bases, with 6 bases of the junction left unmatched. CDR3 length equals 15 residues. The sample's treatment: about 20 received Ad26.COV2.S at low or high dose, single or two shots; about 5 received placebo; per-sample allocation not given. The study sampled participants on day 63 after the first vaccine or placebo injection. Note on this clone: Its antigen is not known.

This chain connects TRBV30 to TRBJ1-6; TRBD1 agrees at 9 bases. This material consisted of peripheral blood, taken in a trial of Ad26.COV2.S vaccine versus placebo. The clonotype originates from a person aged 18 to 59 who received the Ad26.COV2.S COVID-19 vaccine or a placebo. CDR3 amino acids: CAWSNSGTGNSPLHF. Here the CDR3 DNA reads TGTGCCTGGAGTAACTCCGGGACAGGGAATTCACCCCTCCACTTT. Variable domain in full (rest from reference TRBV30 and TRBJ1-6): SQTIHQWPATLVQPVGSPLSLECTVEGTSNPNLYWYRQAAGRGLQLLFYSVGIGQISSEVPQNLSASRPQDRQFILSSKKLLLSDSGFYLCAWSNSGTGNSPLHFGNGTRLTVT.